This passage covers 7 T cell receptor beta chains from one sample sequenced in a study of T cell clonotyping in hematopoietic cell transplantation. Time point of the sample: recipient sample about 28 days before transplant, after cytoreduction. Clones were read by immunoSEQ multiplex PCR, and TCRdb kept only the in-frame ones, dropping some. The data show roughly 80,000 clones, almost 97% seen once. The sequencing here drew on peripheral blood mononuclear cells, taken before stem cell transplant. The receptors derive from a woman between 50 and 59 years old with acute myeloid leukemia. Some clones in this sample may be carry-over from other donors' samples.

The chain has TRBV4-2 and TRBJ2-3; the D gene is possibly TRBD2 (5 bases). This CDR3 contains 13 residues. V lost 5 bases to trimming and J lost 2 bases, with 8 bases between them. Per the germline V gene, CDR1 is LGHNA and CDR2 is YNFKEQ. The CDR3 nucleotides are TGTGCCAGCAGCGAGACTACCACAGATACGCAGTATTTT. Its protein is CASSETTTDTQYF.

The CDR3 region is CASRYRGSLNEQFF. CDR3 nucleotides: TGTGCCAGCAGATACAGGGGTTCCCTCAATGAGCAGTTCTTC. The rearrangement joins TRBV2 to TRBJ2-1; 7 bases are shared with TRBD1. Germline CDR1 reads SNHLY; CDR2 reads FYNNEI. The length of the CDR3 is 14 residues. The V and J ends lost 6 bases and 6 bases, in that order; junction bases with no gene match: 8.

CDR3 sequence: CASSFMSSTTEAFF. CDR3 nucleotides: TGTGCCAGCAGCTTTATGTCCTCCACCACTGAAGCTTTCTTT. This chain links TRBV11-2 with TRBJ1-1; D is ambiguous. Deletions cut 3 bases from V and 4 bases from J, with 12 bases between. The CDR3 runs 14 residues. Germline V gene lookup returns CDR1 SGHAT and CDR2 FQNNGV.

J is TRBJ1-5 and V is TRBV6-6; TRBD1 matches at 8 bases. Trimming took 6 bases from V and 5 from J; bases not matched to a gene: 6. CDR1 is MNHNY and CDR2 is SVGAGI in the germline V gene (reference sequence). CDR3 size: 14 residues. CDR3 coding DNA: TGTGCCAGCAGCCCGGACAGGGATTATCAGCCCCAGCATTTT. Amino acid sequence: CASSPDRDYQPQHF.

The genes are TRBV2 and TRBJ2-3; the D gene is possibly TRBD1 (6 bases). Trimming cost V 9 bases and J 0 bases, with 13 bases left between them. The V gene's germline CDR1 is SNHLY and CDR2 FYNNEI. The CDR3 is 14 amino acids. The CDR3 loop reads CARQGRLSTDTQYF. CDR3 coding DNA: TGTGCCAGGCAGGGGCGCCTTAGCACAGATACGCAGTATTTT. Supplemented by reference TRBV2 and TRBJ2-3, the full variable domain reads EPEVTQTPSHQVTQMGQEVILRCVPISNHLYFYWYRQILGQKVEFLVSFYNNEISEKSEIFDDQFSVERPDGSNFTLKIRSTKLEDSAMYFCARQGRLSTDTQYFGPGTRLTVL.

The V and J genes are TRBV11-2 and TRBJ2-3; a possible D gene is TRBD1 (6 bases). CDR1 and CDR2 (germline): SGHAT, FQNNGV. V was shortened by 5 bases and J by 2 bases, with 14 bases between the two germline ends. This CDR3 has 15 amino acids. The CDR3 spells CASSTPGQSTDTQYF. For the CDR3, the DNA is TGTGCCAGCAGCACCCCTGGACAGTCCACAGATACGCAGTATTTT.

The V call is TRBV19, the J call TRBJ1-1, with TRBD1 as a possible D gene (5 bases). The CDR3 spans 13 residues. The V end lost 3 bases, the J end lost 4 bases, and 9 bases lay between the germline ends. Germline V gene sequence: CDR1 LNHDA, CDR2 SQIVND (reference sequence). CDR3 coding DNA: TGTGCCAGTAGTATCCAGGGTCTCACTGAAGCTTTCTTT. This encodes CASSIQGLTEAFF.